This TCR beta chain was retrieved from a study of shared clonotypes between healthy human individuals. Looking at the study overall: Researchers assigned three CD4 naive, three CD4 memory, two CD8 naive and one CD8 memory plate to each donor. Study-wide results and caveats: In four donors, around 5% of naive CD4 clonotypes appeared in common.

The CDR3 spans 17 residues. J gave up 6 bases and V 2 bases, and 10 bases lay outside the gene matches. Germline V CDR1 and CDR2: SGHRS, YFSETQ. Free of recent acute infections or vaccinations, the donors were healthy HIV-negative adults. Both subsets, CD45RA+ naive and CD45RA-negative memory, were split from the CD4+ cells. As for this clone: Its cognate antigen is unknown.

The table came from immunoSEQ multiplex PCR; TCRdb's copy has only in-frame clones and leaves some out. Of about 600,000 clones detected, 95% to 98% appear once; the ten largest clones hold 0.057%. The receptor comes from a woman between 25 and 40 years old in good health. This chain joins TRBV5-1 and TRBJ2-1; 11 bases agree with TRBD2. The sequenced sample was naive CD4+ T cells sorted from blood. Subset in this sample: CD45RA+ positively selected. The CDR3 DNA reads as TGCGCCAGCAGCTTCCTAACTACTAGCGGGAGTTCCAATGAGCAGTTCTTC. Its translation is CASSFLTTSGSSNEQFF.